This note documents a single T cell receptor (beta chain) sequence. The antigen is undetermined. Germline values: CDR1 KGHDR, CDR2 SFDVKD. The J segment lost 4 bases and the V segment lost 4 bases, leaving 8 bases of the junction unmatched. The CDR3 covers 16 residues. This sample is drawn from a study of T-cell reconstitution after alpha-beta-depleted transplantation in children. Study observations and caveats: Surviving recipient T cells and thymic progenitors underlay high day-60 TCRbeta diversity in some patients. The authors attributed T-cell counts and diversity one year after transplant mostly to newly produced T cells. Reported findings indicate that, about two months after transplant, alpha-beta T cells came from several hundred expanded clones, which were derived from non-depleted graft cells.

Unique molecular identifiers were used in preparing the TCRbeta library. Via MiXCR, TCRdb re-called the PCR reads, giving one row per CDR3 protein. The repertoire consists of roughly 340,000 distinct CDR3 sequences, with roughly 17% occurring once and the leading ten covering roughly 40%. The rearrangement uses TRBV24-1 and TRBJ2-4, with TRBD1 matching 8 bases. This sequence originates from a male patient aged 2-15 years who had a stem cell transplant for acute lymphoblastic leukemia, so the T cells may come from the graft donor. Specimen: PBMCs, mostly from graft donor cells, collected 360 days after TCRalphabeta/CD19-depleted stem cell transplant. The CDR3 DNA is TGTGCCACCAGTGACGGACAGGGCTCCTTTAAAAACATTCAGTACTTC. Its protein product is CATSDGQGSFKNIQYF.